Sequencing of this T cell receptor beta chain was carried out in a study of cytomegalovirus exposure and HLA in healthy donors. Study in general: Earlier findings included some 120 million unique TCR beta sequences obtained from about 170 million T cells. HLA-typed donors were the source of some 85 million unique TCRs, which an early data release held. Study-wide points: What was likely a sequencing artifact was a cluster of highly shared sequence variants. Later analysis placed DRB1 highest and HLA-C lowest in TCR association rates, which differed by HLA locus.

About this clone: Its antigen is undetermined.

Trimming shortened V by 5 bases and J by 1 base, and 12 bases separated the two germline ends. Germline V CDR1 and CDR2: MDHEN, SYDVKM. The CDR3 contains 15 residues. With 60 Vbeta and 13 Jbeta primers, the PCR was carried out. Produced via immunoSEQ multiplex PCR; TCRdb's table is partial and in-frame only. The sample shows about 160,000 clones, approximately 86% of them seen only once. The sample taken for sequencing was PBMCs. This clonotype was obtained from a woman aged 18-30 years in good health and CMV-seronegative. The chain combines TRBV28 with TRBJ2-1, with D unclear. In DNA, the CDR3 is TGTGCCAGCAGTCCCCGGTACAGTTCCTACAATGAGCAGTTCTTC. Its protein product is CASSPRYSSYNEQFF.